The T cell receptor beta chain under discussion was sequenced for a study of siplizumab effects on memory and regulatory T cells. Broader study findings: Unstimulated naive T cells seemed to show more diversity than memory cells did, and they also seemed to be among the major contributors to the alloresponse.

This CDR3 spans 13 amino acids. CDR1 SGHDT and CDR2 YYEEEE come from the germline V gene. Trimming removed 6 bases at V and 4 bases at J, with 13 bases between. In three donor pairs, unstimulated naive, memory, effector memory and TEMRA subsets were sequenced. About this clone: Antigen unknown.

Measured with immunoSEQ multiplex PCR; TCRdb has only the in-frame clones, and not every one. The table has over 85,000 clones, about 96% seen once; the top ten hold under 0.04%. This chain uses TRBV5-6 with TRBJ1-2; D gene unclear. This clonotype was obtained from a human donor in good health. What was sequenced was naive CD4+ T cells sorted from blood. CDR3 DNA: TGTGCCAGCATTCATGGGAGCCTCTATGGCTACACCTTC. Translating it yields CASIHGSLYGYTF.